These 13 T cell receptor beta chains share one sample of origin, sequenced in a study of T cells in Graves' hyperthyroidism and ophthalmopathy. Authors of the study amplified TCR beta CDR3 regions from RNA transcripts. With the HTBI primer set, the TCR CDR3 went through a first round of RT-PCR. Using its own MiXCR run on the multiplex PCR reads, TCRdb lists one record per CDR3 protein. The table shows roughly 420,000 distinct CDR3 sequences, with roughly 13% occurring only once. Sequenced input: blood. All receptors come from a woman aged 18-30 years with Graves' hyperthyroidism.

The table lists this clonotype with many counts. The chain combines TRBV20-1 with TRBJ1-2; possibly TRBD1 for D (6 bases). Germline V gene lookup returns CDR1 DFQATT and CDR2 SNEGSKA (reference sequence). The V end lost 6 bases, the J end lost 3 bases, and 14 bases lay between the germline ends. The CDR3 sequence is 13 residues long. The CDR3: CSARDMADYGYTF. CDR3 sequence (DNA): TGCAGTGCCAGGGACATGGCGGACTATGGCTACACCTTC.

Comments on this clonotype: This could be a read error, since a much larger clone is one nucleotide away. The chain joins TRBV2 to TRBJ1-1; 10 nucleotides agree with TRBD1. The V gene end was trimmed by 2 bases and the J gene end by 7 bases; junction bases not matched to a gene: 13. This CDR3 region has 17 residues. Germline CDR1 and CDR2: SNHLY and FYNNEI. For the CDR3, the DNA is TGTGCCAGCAGTGAATCTTCTGCCGGGACAGGGGTTAATGAAGCTTTCTTT. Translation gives CASSESSAGTGVNEAFF.

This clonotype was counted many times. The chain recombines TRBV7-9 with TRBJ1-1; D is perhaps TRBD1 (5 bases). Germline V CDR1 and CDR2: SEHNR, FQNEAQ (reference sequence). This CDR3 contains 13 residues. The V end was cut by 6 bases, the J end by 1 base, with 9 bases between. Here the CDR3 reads CASRGRANTEAFF. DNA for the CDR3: TGTGCCAGCAGGGGCAGGGCGAACACTGAAGCTTTCTTT.

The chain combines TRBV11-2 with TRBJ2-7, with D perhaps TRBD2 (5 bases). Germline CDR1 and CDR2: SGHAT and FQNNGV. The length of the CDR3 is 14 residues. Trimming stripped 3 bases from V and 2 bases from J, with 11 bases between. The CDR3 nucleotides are TGTGCCAGCAGCTTGTTGAGCGGAACCTACGAGCAGTACTTC. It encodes CASSLLSGTYEQYF.

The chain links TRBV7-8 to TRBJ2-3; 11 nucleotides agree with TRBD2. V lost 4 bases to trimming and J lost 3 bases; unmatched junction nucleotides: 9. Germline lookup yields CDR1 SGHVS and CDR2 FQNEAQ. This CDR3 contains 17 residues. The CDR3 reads CASSSFGTSGSTDTQYF. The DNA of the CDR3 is TGTGCCAGCAGCTCCTTCGGCACTAGCGGGAGTACAGATACGCAGTATTTT.

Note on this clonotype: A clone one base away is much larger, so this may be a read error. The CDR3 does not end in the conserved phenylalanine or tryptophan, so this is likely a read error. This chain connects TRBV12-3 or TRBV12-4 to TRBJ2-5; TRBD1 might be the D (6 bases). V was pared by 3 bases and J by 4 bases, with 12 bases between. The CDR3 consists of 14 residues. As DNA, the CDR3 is TGTGCCAGCAGTTTCCAGGACAGCGGAGAGACCCAGTACTCC. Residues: CASSFQDSGETQYS.

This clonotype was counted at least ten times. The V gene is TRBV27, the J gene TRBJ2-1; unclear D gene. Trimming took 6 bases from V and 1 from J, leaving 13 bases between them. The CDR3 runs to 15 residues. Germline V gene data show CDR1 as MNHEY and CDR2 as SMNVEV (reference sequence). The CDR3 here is CASRSPERSYNEQFF. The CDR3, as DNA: TGTGCCAGCAGATCGCCGGAGCGATCCTACAATGAGCAGTTCTTC.

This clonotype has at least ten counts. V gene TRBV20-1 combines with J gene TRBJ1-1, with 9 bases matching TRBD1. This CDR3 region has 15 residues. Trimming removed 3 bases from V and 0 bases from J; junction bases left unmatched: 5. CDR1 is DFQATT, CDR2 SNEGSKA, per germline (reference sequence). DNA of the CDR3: TGCAGTGCTAGTGGGGACAGGGAGTTGAACACTGAAGCTTTCTTT. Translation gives CSASGDRELNTEAFF.

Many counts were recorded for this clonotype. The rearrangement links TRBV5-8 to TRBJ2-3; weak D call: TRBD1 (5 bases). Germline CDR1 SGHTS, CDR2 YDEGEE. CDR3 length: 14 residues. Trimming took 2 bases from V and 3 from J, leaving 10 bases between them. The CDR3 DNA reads TGTGCCAGCAGCTTCCAAGGGGTAACAGATACGCAGTATTTT. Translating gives CASSFQGVTDTQYF.

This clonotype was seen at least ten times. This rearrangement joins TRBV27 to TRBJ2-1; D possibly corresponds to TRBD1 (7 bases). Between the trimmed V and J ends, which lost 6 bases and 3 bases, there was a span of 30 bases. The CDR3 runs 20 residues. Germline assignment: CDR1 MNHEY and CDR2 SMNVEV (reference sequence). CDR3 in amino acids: CASSGGPPGGVGGSYNEQFF. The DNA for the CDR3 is TGTGCCAGCAGCGGGGGCCCGCCAGGGGGTGTCGGCGGTAGCTACAATGAGCAGTTCTTC.

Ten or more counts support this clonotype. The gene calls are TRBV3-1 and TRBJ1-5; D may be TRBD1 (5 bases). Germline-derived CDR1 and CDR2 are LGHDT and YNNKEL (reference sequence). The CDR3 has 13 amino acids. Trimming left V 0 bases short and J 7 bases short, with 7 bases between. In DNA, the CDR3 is TGTGCCAGCAGCCAAGATAGGGGACAGCCCCAGCATTTT. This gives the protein CASSQDRGQPQHF.

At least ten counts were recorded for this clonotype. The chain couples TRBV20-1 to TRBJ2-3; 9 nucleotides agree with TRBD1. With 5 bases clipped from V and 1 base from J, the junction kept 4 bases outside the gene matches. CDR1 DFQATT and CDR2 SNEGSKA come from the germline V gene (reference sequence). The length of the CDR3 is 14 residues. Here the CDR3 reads CSARDRDGTDTQYF. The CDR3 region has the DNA TGCAGTGCTCGGGACAGGGACGGCACAGATACGCAGTATTTT.

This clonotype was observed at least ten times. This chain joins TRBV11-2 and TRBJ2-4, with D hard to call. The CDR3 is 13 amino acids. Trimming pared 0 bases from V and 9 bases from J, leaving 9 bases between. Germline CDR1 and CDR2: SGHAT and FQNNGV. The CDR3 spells CASSLEVSGIQYF. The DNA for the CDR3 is TGTGCCAGCAGCTTAGAGGTTTCGGGCATTCAGTACTTC.